Each of the 17 T cell receptor beta chains below was sequenced from the same sample in a study of cytomegalovirus exposure and HLA in healthy donors. It was with 60 Vbeta and 13 Jbeta primers that the PCR ran. Here immunoSEQ multiplex PCR was the method, and the copy in TCRdb shows in-frame clones only, minus some. The sample lists roughly 140,000 clones, 60% to 85% occurring once. Sample: PBMCs. The receptors come from a male donor in good health and CMV-seronegative.

This clone appeared a single time. The chain carries TRBV5-1 and TRBJ2-7, with D possibly matching TRBD2 (5 bases). Deletions cut 7 bases from V and 2 bases from J, with 19 bases between. The length of the CDR3 is 15 residues. Looked up from germline, CDR1 is SGHRS and CDR2 is YFSETQ. CDR3 nucleotide sequence: TGCGCCAGCCGTCTGGGGTCCGGGGTACCCTACGAGCAGTACTTC. Protein product: CASRLGSGVPYEQYF.

The genes are TRBV6-6 and TRBJ1-1; D is perhaps TRBD1 (5 bases). Per the germline V gene, CDR1 is MNHNY and CDR2 is SVGAGI (reference sequence). This CDR3 has 12 residues. V lost 8 bases and J 1 base, leaving 8 bases between the germline ends. The CDR3, as DNA: TGTGCCAGCGGACACGAGAACACTGAAGCTTTCTTT. It codes for CASGHENTEAFF.

J is TRBJ1-4 and V is TRBV5-1; 9 bases map to TRBD1. The germline gives CDR1 SGHRS, CDR2 YFSETQ. V was clipped by 7 bases and J by 4 bases; unmatched bases: 5. CDR3 length: 14 residues. CDR3 sequence reads: CASAGQGGNEKLFF. CDR3 nucleotides: TGCGCCAGCGCGGGACAGGGAGGTAATGAAAAACTGTTTTTT.

The chain links TRBV7-3 to TRBJ2-7; D is possibly TRBD2 (6 bases). V lost 2 bases to trimming and J lost 2 bases, with 10 bases between them. This CDR3 has 14 residues. Germline CDR1 SGHTA, CDR2 FQGTGA. Here the CDR3 reads CASSLGGGAYEQYF. The CDR3, as DNA: TGTGCCAGCAGCTTAGGTGGCGGGGCCTACGAGCAGTACTTC.

The rearrangement links TRBV5-1 to TRBJ1-1; D may be TRBD1 (6 bases). The CDR3 extends over 18 amino acids. V dropped 4 bases and J dropped 2 bases, with 24 bases sitting between them. Per the germline V gene, CDR1 is SGHRS and CDR2 is YFSETQ. Written as DNA, the CDR3 is TGCGCCAGCAGCAAGACCCCATTAGTCGACAGGTCAAACACTGAAGCTTTCTTT. This gives the protein CASSKTPLVDRSNTEAFF.

This clone came up once. V is TRBV9 and J is TRBJ2-7; 9 bases agree with TRBD2. Unmatched junction bases numbered 7, after V lost 0 bases and J lost 6 bases. The CDR3 is 15 residues long. Germline assignment: CDR1 SGDLS and CDR2 YYNGEE. The CDR3 region has the DNA TGTGCCAGCAGCGTAGACTTAGCGGGGGTACGCGAGCAGTACTTC. It encodes CASSVDLAGVREQYF. Looking up the rest from reference TRBV9 and TRBJ2-7 gives the full variable domain: DSGVTQTPKHLITATGQRVTLRCSPRSGDLSVYWYQQSLDQGLQFLIQYYNGEERAKGNILERFSAQQFPDLHSELNLSSLELGDSALYFCASSVDLAGVREQYFGPGTRLTVT.

J is TRBJ2-1 and V is TRBV14; 13 nucleotides align to TRBD2. V shed 0 bases, J shed 5 bases, and the junction held 7 bases outside the gene matches. The CDR3 runs 18 residues. CDR1 and CDR2 from the germline V gene are SGHDN and FVKESK. CDR3 sequence reads: CASSQDTGLAGKDNEQFF. The CDR3 nucleotides are TGTGCCAGCAGCCAAGATACGGGACTAGCGGGGAAAGACAATGAGCAGTTCTTC.

This clone was seen only once. The J gene is TRBJ1-1, the V gene TRBV30, with D perhaps TRBD1 (6 bases). This CDR3 comprises 13 residues. The germline gives CDR1 GTSNPN, CDR2 SVGIG (reference sequence). V lost 2 bases and J lost 3, with 10 bases in between. The CDR3 loop is CAWSLGGDTEAFF. The CDR3 DNA sequence: TGTGCCTGGAGTCTAGGGGGGGACACTGAAGCTTTCTTT. Full variable domain (missing parts from reference TRBV30 and TRBJ1-1): SQTIHQWPATLVQPVGSPLSLECTVEGTSNPNLYWYRQAAGRGLQLLFYSVGIGQISSEVPQNLSASRPQDRQFILSSKKLLLSDSGFYLCAWSLGGDTEAFFGQGTRLTVV.

The rearrangement joins TRBV9 to TRBJ1-4, with D uncertain. CDR1 SGDLS and CDR2 YYNGEE come from the germline V gene. This CDR3 is 15 amino acids long. V was shortened by 2 bases and J by 7 bases, with 15 bases between the two germline ends. This CDR3 reads CASSVSSRRGEKLFF. The CDR3 DNA reads TGTGCCAGCAGCGTTAGCAGCAGAAGAGGTGAAAAACTGTTTTTT.

The V call is TRBV29-1, the J call TRBJ1-2; possibly TRBD1 for D (5 bases). Trimming cost V 0 bases and J 6 bases, with 17 bases left between them. The CDR3 runs 15 residues. CDR1 SQVTM and CDR2 ANQGSEA come from the germline V gene. CDR3 sequence reads: CSVEDELRWGDGYTF. CDR3 coding DNA: TGCAGCGTTGAAGATGAATTGAGGTGGGGGGATGGCTACACCTTC.

The chain recombines TRBV7-3 with TRBJ1-1; D perhaps matches TRBD1 (6 bases). The germline V gene encodes CDR1 SGHTA and CDR2 FQGTGA. The V end lost 3 bases, the J end lost 3 bases, and 14 bases lay between the germline ends. The CDR3 consists of 15 residues. CDR3 DNA: TGTGCCAGCAGCTTTTTGGGGGGGGCGGACACTGAAGCTTTCTTT. Translation: CASSFLGGADTEAFF.

The chain links TRBV7-2 to TRBJ2-7; no firm D call. V was clipped by 8 bases and J by 3 bases, with 17 bases between them. The CDR3 is 14 amino acids. CDR1 SGHTA and CDR2 FQGNSA come from the germline V gene. DNA for the CDR3: TGTGCCAGCTCCGCTGGGCTTCCCTTCTACGAGCAGTACTTC. Translated: CASSAGLPFYEQYF.

The V call is TRBV7-2, the J call TRBJ2-7, with TRBD2 identical over 7 bases. Germline V CDR1 and CDR2: SGHTA, FQGNSA. This CDR3 contains 15 residues. The ends lost 5 bases at V and 6 bases at J; junction bases unmatched: 13. The CDR3 protein is CASSPLGGALIEQYF. CDR3 coding DNA: TGTGCCAGCAGCCCCCTGGGAGGGGCCCTAATCGAGCAGTACTTC. The full variable domain, rest sourced from reference TRBV7-2 and TRBJ2-7, is GAGVSQSPSNKVTEKGKDVELRCDPISGHTALYWYRQSLGQGLEFLIYFQGNSAPDKSGLPSDRFSAERTGGSVSTLTIQRTQQEDSAVYLCASSPLGGALIEQYFGPGTRLTVT.

The gene calls are TRBV27 and TRBJ2-7; D gene ambiguous. The length of the CDR3 is 13 residues. The V gene's germline CDR1 is MNHEY and CDR2 SMNVEV (reference sequence). Trimming removed 0 bases at V and 5 bases at J, with 8 bases between. CDR3 region: CASSLSRSDEQYF. DNA of the CDR3: TGTGCCAGCAGTTTATCGCGGTCCGACGAGCAGTACTTC.

V is TRBV5-6 and J is TRBJ1-1, with TRBD1 identical over 9 bases. Per germline, CDR1 SGHDT and CDR2 YYEEEE. This CDR3 contains 16 residues. The CDR3 bases are TGTGCGCGCAGCTCCGGGGGGACAGGGTTTAACACTGAAGCTTTCTTT. Amino acids: CARSSGGTGFNTEAFF. Based on the CDR3 plus reference TRBV5-6 and TRBJ1-1, the full variable domain is DAGVTQSPTHLIKTRGQQVTLRCSPKSGHDTVSWYQQALGQGPQFIFQYYEEEERQRGNFPDRFSGHQFPNYSSELNVNALLLGDSALYLCARSSGGTGFNTEAFFGQGTRLTVV.

The V call is TRBV6-1, the J call TRBJ2-2; possibly TRBD2 for D (5 bases). Trimming took 6 bases from V and 0 from J, leaving 11 bases between them. Germline CDR1 reads MNHNS; CDR2 reads SASEGT. There are 15 residues in the CDR3. The CDR3 sequence: CASRRATSNTGELFF. For the CDR3, the DNA is TGTGCCAGCAGGAGGGCGACATCGAACACCGGGGAGCTGTTTTTT.

Only a few counts were recorded for this clone. The chain links TRBV1 to TRBJ2-3; the table's D call, TRBD2, was not checked against the DNA. TRBV1 corresponds to a pseudogene. CDR3 size: 18 residues. The CDR3 coding sequence is TGCACCAGCACCCACCGGCATGGTTCGGGGGGTAGCACAGATACGCAGTATTTT. Encoded protein: CTSTHRHGSGGSTDTQYF.